This T cell receptor (beta chain) is from a study of beta chain features in type 1 diabetes. Study-wide background: Across every sample, 85 million to 120 million sorted cells were examined in total. Whole-study findings and limits: Type 1 diabetes patients showed a moderate but significant shortening of TCRB CDR3s in all four CD4+ subsets. Patients with type 1 diabetes showed fewer VDJ junction insertions and more deletions.

Via the markers CD45RO/CCR7/CD25/CD127/CD95/CD27, stem cell-like memory, regulatory, central memory and naive CD4+ cells were sorted. V dropped 7 bases and J dropped 7; count of bases not matched to a gene: 16. The CDR3 is made up of 15 amino acids. CDR1 and CDR2 (germline): MDHEN, SYDVKM. The whole isolated RNA underwent reverse transcription, so sequencing captured expressed TCRB transcripts. The method was immunoSEQ multiplex PCR; TCRdb's version includes in-frame clones alone and lacks a portion of them. In the table there are some 240,000 clones, approximately 10% of which are singletons. A remark on this clone: Its antigen is not known.

Material for sequencing was central memory CD4+ T cells from blood. The chain employs TRBV28 and TRBJ2-7; TRBD1 matches 7 bases. This receptor was obtained from a man in his late teens or twenties in good health. As DNA, the CDR3 is TGTGCCAGCATCTCTCTGCGGACAGGCCCCAAAGAGCAGTACTTC. Translated: CASISLRTGPKEQYF.